This entry concerns a single TCR beta chain. The authors' processing: Amplification of reference gene primers was used by the study to estimate nucleated cell counts. Assay: immunoSEQ multiplex PCR; the TCRdb copy retains only in-frame clones and omits some. V and J calls and clone size follow that table, whereas D and trimming were derived from the DNA. The table has 85,000 to 100,000 clones, 70% to 90% seen once; the top ten hold around 13%. The source of the sample is a study of blood T cell repertoires in COVID-19. Study-wide background: Specimens from acute and convalescent COVID-19 originated in the United States, Italy and Spain. PBMCs, B-cell-depleted T cells, or T cells provided the cDNA or gDNA that made up the material.

The V and J ends lost 3 bases and 6 bases respectively, with 18 bases between them. The germline V gene encodes CDR1 LGHDT and CDR2 YNNKEL (reference sequence). The CDR3 extends over 16 amino acids. The sequence was obtained from a woman aged 55 to 70 in a cohort sampled during active or convalescent COVID-19. Sequencing was performed on peripheral blood. The chain has TRBV3-1 (or the pseudogene TRBV3-2) and TRBJ1-5; maybe TRBD1 (5 bases). DNA of the CDR3: TGTGCCAGCAGCCAGTTTGGGACGGGGGGTGGTCAGCCCCAGCATTTT. Protein: CASSQFGTGGGQPQHF.